The clone carrying this TCR beta chain was seen only a few times. What it recognizes is unknown. With 6 bases clipped from V and 7 bases from J, the junction kept 7 bases outside the gene matches. The CDR3 spans 15 residues. Germline V lookup: CDR1 SEHNR, CDR2 FQNEAQ (reference sequence). This specimen comes from a study of CD8 T cells in ankylosing spondylitis. Study-wide points: Reported data indicate significant enrichment of disease-linked clones within matched ankylosing spondylitis synovial fluid. One TCR beta motif, made up of about 8 highly homologous variants, appeared characteristic of ankylosing spondylitis blood. Both synovial fluid and blood in reactive arthritis had previously been reported to carry some motif variants.

With molecular barcodes, quantitative 5'-RACE was used to make the TCR beta libraries. MiXCR, run by TCRdb on the 5' RACE reads, gives a single entry per CDR3 protein. The sample has about 340,000 distinct CDR3 sequences, 8% seen once. Sequencing was done on a sample of blood, either unsorted or a sorted T cell fraction (not recorded which). The sequence derives from a male donor with ankylosing spondylitis. This chain links TRBV7-9 with TRBJ2-1; TRBD2 agrees at 12 bases. CDR3: CASSGLAGGRNEQFF. CDR3 nucleotides: TGTGCCAGCAGTGGGCTAGCGGGGGGGAGGAATGAGCAGTTCTTC.